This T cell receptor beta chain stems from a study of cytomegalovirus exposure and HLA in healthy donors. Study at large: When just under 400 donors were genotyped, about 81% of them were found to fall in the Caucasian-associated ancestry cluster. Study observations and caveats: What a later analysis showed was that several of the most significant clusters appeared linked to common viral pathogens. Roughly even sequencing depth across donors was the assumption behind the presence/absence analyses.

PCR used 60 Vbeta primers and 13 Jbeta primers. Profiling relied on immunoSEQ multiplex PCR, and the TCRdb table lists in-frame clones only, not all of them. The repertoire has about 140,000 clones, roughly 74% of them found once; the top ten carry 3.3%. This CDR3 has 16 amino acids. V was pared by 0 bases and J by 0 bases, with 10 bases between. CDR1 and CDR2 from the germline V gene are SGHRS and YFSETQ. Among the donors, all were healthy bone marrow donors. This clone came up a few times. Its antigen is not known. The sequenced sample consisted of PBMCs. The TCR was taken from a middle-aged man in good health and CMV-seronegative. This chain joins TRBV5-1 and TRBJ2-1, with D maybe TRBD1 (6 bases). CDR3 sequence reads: CASSLGGGSSYNEQFF. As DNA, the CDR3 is TGCGCCAGCAGCTTGGGAGGGGGTAGCTCCTACAATGAGCAGTTCTTC.